The sequence of this T cell receptor (beta chain) was determined in a study of blood T cell repertoires in COVID-19. As for the study in general: Sites across the United States, Italy and Spain contributed samples from acute and convalescent COVID-19. T cells, B-cell-depleted T cells, or PBMCs supplied cDNA or gDNA.

This clone was counted a few times. Authors' data handling: Amplification with reference gene primers provided the estimates of nucleated cell counts. The data were produced by immunoSEQ multiplex PCR, yet TCRdb's version contains in-frame clones alone and is incomplete. V and J calls and clone size are as listed in that table; D and trimming were resolved from the DNA. The repertoire consists of about 200,000 clones, with 81% occurring once and the leading ten covering approximately 8.7%. The CDR3 runs to 15 residues. Looked up from germline, CDR1 is SNHLY and CDR2 is FYNNEI. Trimming removed 6 bases from V and 2 bases from J; junction bases left unmatched: 7.

The specimen sequenced was peripheral blood. This TCR was recovered from a woman aged 80 or over with acute or convalescent COVID-19. The J gene is TRBJ2-1, the V gene TRBV2; TRBD2 matches 7 bases. The CDR3 here is CASRFGEGTYNEQFF. The DNA of the CDR3 is TGTGCCAGCAGATTCGGGGAGGGGACCTACAATGAGCAGTTCTTC. The whole variable domain, remainder taken from reference TRBV2 and TRBJ2-1, is EPEVTQTPSHQVTQMGQEVILRCVPISNHLYFYWYRQILGQKVEFLVSFYNNEISEKSEIFDDQFSVERPDGSNFTLKIRSTKLEDSAMYFCASRFGEGTYNEQFFGPGTRLTVL.